This T cell receptor beta chain derives from a study of blood T cell repertoires in COVID-19. Whole-study context: Some COVID-19 samples were acute and others convalescent; all came from the United States, Italy and Spain.

The germline V gene encodes CDR1 MNHEY and CDR2 SMNVEV (reference sequence). CDR3 length: 16 residues. The J segment lost 5 bases and the V segment lost 10 bases, leaving 13 bases of the junction unmatched. Profiled with immunoSEQ multiplex PCR; TCRdb holds only in-frame clones, not every one. The sample consists of some 47,000 clones, under 90% of them appearing once. The chain combines TRBV27 with TRBJ1-4; 10 bases agree with TRBD1. Sequenced input: peripheral blood. The clonotype was recovered from a human donor in a cohort sampled during active COVID-19. CDR3 bases: TGTGCCACCCGGGGGACAGGGGCGGGAGAAAATGAAAAACTGTTTTTT. Its protein is CATRGTGAGENEKLFF.